This T cell receptor (beta chain) was retrieved from a study of T cell repertoires in cytomegalovirus infection. Regarding the study as a whole: Within the response measured ex vivo, HLA-C-restricted CMV-specific TCR beta clonotypes were dominant.

Notes on this clonotype: The target antigen is unknown.

TCRdb reprocessed the reads with MiXCR, giving one entry per CDR3 protein. The profile covers 300,000 or so distinct CDR3 sequences, with 20% to 30% appearing a single time and approximately 15% taken by the ten largest. The junction had 13 bases not matched to a gene; V was cut back by 5 bases and J by 0 bases. Germline values: CDR1 DFQATT, CDR2 SNEGSKA (reference sequence). CDR3 length equals 18 residues. The receptor was isolated from a human donor in good health (CMV status not recorded). Some clones in this sample may be carry-over from other donors' samples. V and J are TRBV20-1 and TRBJ2-1; 10 bases line up with TRBD2. Sequencing was carried out using PBMCs. CDR3 sequence: CSASPFRPSGSSYNEQFF. The DNA for the CDR3 is TGCAGTGCTTCTCCCTTCCGTCCTAGCGGGAGCTCCTACAATGAGCAGTTCTTC.